The 28 T cell receptor beta chains given below trace back to one sample, sequenced in a study of blood T cells in healthy people across ages. With a J-beta primer mix and a sample-barcoded 5' primer, a second PCR ran about 7 to 12 cycles. TCRdb recomputed calls from the 5' RACE reads with MiXCR, one row per CDR3 protein. The profile shows over 1,500,000 distinct CDR3 sequences, 39% of them singletons. Sequenced sample: blood. The receptors here all came from a human donor in good health.

This clonotype was found a few times. The CDR3 here is CSARDRVGTYEQYF. In nucleotides, the CDR3 is TGCAGTGCTAGGGACAGGGTTGGTACCTACGAGCAGTACTTC. This chain joins TRBV20-1 and TRBJ2-7, with TRBD1 matching 8 bases. V lost 3 bases and J lost 2; bases outside the gene matches: 6. Germline lookup yields CDR1 DFQATT and CDR2 SNEGSKA (reference sequence). This CDR3 comprises 14 residues.

A word on this clonotype: The CDR3 end shows no conserved phenylalanine or tryptophan, and so a read error is likely. The V gene is TRBV4-3, the J gene TRBJ2-7; D is perhaps TRBD2 (6 bases). Trimming took off 1 base at V and 3 bases at J, with 13 bases between the two ends. CDR3 size: 15 residues. The V gene's germline CDR1 is LGHNA and CDR2 YSLEER. CDR3 amino acids: CASSQGGSSVYEQYL. The CDR3 coding sequence is TGCGCCAGCAGCCAAGGAGGTTCTAGCGTCTACGAGCAGTACCTC.

This rearrangement joins TRBV7-9 to TRBJ2-7; 10 bases are shared with TRBD1. The CDR3 extends over 16 amino acids. The germline gives CDR1 SEHNR, CDR2 FQNEAQ (reference sequence). With V trimmed by 5 bases and J by 3 bases, 10 bases remained unmatched. CDR3 in DNA: TGTGCCAGCAGCATCCTCGAGACAGGGGGCCGCTACGAGCAGTACTTC. Amino acids: CASSILETGGRYEQYF.

This clonotype came up many times. The chain carries TRBV6-2 or TRBV6-3 and TRBJ1-2; D is uncertain. This CDR3 spans 15 amino acids. The V and J ends lost 2 bases and 0 bases respectively, with 10 bases between them. The germline V gene encodes CDR1 MNHEY and CDR2 SVGEGT. CDR3 sequence (DNA): TGTGCCAGCAGTTACCTGGGCAGCTCTAACTATGGCTACACCTTC. Translating it yields CASSYLGSSNYGYTF.

The chain is built from TRBV5-5 and TRBJ2-1, with D possibly being TRBD2 (6 bases). V lost 4 bases to trimming and J lost 8 bases, with 16 bases between them. Germline V gives CDR1 SGHKS, CDR2 YYEKEE (reference sequence). This CDR3 comprises 14 residues. The CDR3 bases are TGTGCCAGCAGCCCATGGACTGGGGAGGATGAGCAGTTCTTC. Its protein is CASSPWTGEDEQFF.

The chain links TRBV20-1 to TRBJ1-2; D may be TRBD1 (5 bases). The V end lost 2 bases, the J end lost 4 bases, and 11 bases lay between the germline ends. Germline assignment: CDR1 DFQATT and CDR2 SNEGSKA (reference sequence). This CDR3 has 13 residues. CDR3 protein: CSARKDGAYGYTF. The CDR3 bases are TGCAGTGCTAGAAAGGACGGGGCCTATGGCTACACCTTC.

The chain recombines TRBV20-1 with TRBJ2-3, with TRBD2 identical over 12 bases. CDR1 DFQATT and CDR2 SNEGSKA come from the germline V gene (reference sequence). The CDR3 has 15 residues. With 8 bases clipped from V and 2 bases from J, the junction kept 8 bases outside the gene matches. In DNA, the CDR3 is TGCAGTACTGACCGACTAGCGGGGGACACAGATACGCAGTATTTT. This codes for CSTDRLAGDTDTQYF.

The J gene is TRBJ2-1, the V gene TRBV7-9; D is unresolved. The J call may not be correct, given that the DNA end is closer to TRBJ2-7. Germline V CDR1 and CDR2: SEHNR, FQNEAQ (reference sequence). This CDR3 comprises 12 residues. Here the CDR3 DNA reads TGTGCCAGCAGCCCGCCGGGTCTCGAGCAGTACTTC. It codes for CASSPPGLEQYF.

The chain carries TRBV20-1 and TRBJ2-3; D is ambiguous. The CDR3 has 13 amino acids. CDR1 is DFQATT and CDR2 is SNEGSKA in the germline V gene (reference sequence). The ends were cut back, 3 bases at V and 6 bases at J, with 13 bases in the middle. The CDR3 coding sequence is TGCAGTGCTAGGCCCTCACCGTTTGATACGCAGTATTTT. This gives the protein CSARPSPFDTQYF.

This chain links TRBV15 with TRBJ1-1; no clear D gene. From germline, CDR1 is LNHNV and CDR2 YYDKDF (reference sequence). This CDR3 comprises 14 residues. Between the trimmed V and J ends, which lost 6 bases and 0 bases, there was a span of 11 bases. The CDR3, as DNA: TGTGCCACCAGTCGACGGGCTTTGAACACTGAAGCTTTCTTT. This gives the protein CATSRRALNTEAFF.

J is TRBJ2-3 and V is TRBV20-1; 14 bases are a match to TRBD2. Unmatched junction bases numbered 4, after V lost 0 bases and J lost 2 bases. The V gene's germline CDR1 is DFQATT and CDR2 SNEGSKA (reference sequence). The length of the CDR3 is 17 residues. In DNA form, the CDR3 reads TGCAGTGCTAGAGATGGACTAGCGGGGGGTTTCACAGATACGCAGTATTTT. Its protein product is CSARDGLAGGFTDTQYF.

The sample holds a few counts of this clonotype. The chain couples TRBV7-2 to TRBJ2-2; 11 nucleotides line up with TRBD1. Germline assignment: CDR1 SGHTA and CDR2 FQGNSA. V shed 6 bases, J shed 7 bases, and the junction held 10 bases outside the gene matches. The CDR3 totals 16 residues. Written as DNA, the CDR3 is TGTGCCAGCAGGATGACGGGACAGGGGGATGGCGGGGAGCTGTTTTTT. This codes for CASRMTGQGDGGELFF.

In this sample, this clonotype turned up a few times. The chain employs TRBV5-1 and TRBJ2-1; D is undetermined. The CDR3 loop spans 13 amino acids. Trimming shortened V by 5 bases and J by 6 bases, and 12 bases separated the two germline ends. Germline lookup yields CDR1 SGHRS and CDR2 YFSETQ. This chain's CDR3 is CASSPEQPNEQFF. In nucleotides, the CDR3 is TGCGCCAGCAGTCCGGAACAGCCCAATGAGCAGTTCTTC. The full variable domain, rest sourced from reference TRBV5-1 and TRBJ2-1, is KAGVTQTPRYLIKTRGQQVTLSCSPISGHRSVSWYQQTPGQGLQFLFEYFSETQRNKGNFPGRFSGRQFSNSRSEMNVSTLELGDSALYLCASSPEQPNEQFFGPGTRLTVL.

Only a few counts were recorded for this clonotype. The chain is built from TRBV4-3 and TRBJ2-5; possible D gene TRBD1, 6 bases. Trimming removed 4 bases from V and 1 base from J, with 13 bases in between. The germline V gene has CDR1 LGHNA and CDR2 YSLEER. The CDR3 spans 15 residues. The CDR3 protein is CASSPSTGTQETQYF. The CDR3 DNA is TGCGCCAGCAGCCCATCCACAGGGACCCAAGAGACCCAGTACTTC.

The gene calls are TRBV7-9 and TRBJ2-5; a possible D gene is TRBD1 (5 bases). CDR1 is SEHNR, CDR2 FQNEAQ, per germline (reference sequence). This CDR3 region has 14 residues. V was trimmed by 6 bases and J by 6 bases, leaving 17 bases between them. The CDR3 protein is CASSSGPRYKTQYF. In DNA, the CDR3 is TGTGCCAGCAGTTCAGGGCCCCGGTATAAGACCCAGTACTTC.

This clonotype was seen a few times. This chain uses TRBV18 with TRBJ2-5, with D maybe TRBD1 (6 bases). This CDR3 has 13 residues. V was cut by 6 bases and J by 3 bases, with 11 bases left in between. Looked up from germline, CDR1 is KGHSH and CDR2 is LQKENI. This CDR3 reads CASSGTPEETQYF. The CDR3 nucleotides are TGTGCCAGCTCCGGGACACCTGAAGAGACCCAGTACTTC.

In its sample, this clonotype was seen a few times. J is TRBJ1-4 and V is TRBV4-2, with D tentatively TRBD1 (6 bases). Trimming removed 4 bases at V and 5 bases at J, with 14 bases between. CDR3 length equals 15 residues. Germline lookup yields CDR1 LGHNA and CDR2 YNFKEQ. DNA for the CDR3: TGTGCCAGCAGCCTGGACAGCCGAAAGAATGAAAAACTGTTTTTT. Protein: CASSLDSRKNEKLFF.

The sample holds a few counts of this clonotype. J is TRBJ1-2 and V is TRBV27; 10 nucleotides line up with TRBD1. Germline trimming cut 9 bases from V and 0 bases from J; bases unmatched to any gene: 1. CDR3 length: 13 amino acids. Germline V CDR1 and CDR2: MNHEY, SMNVEV (reference sequence). CDR3 residues: CARTGGPNYGYTF. CDR3 DNA sequence: TGTGCCAGGACAGGGGGCCCTAACTATGGCTACACCTTC.

The V gene is TRBV29-1, the J gene TRBJ2-2, with unresolved D. Trimming stripped 6 bases from V and 5 bases from J, with 10 bases between. CDR1 and CDR2 from the germline V gene are SQVTM and ANQGSEA. The CDR3 loop spans 12 amino acids. In nucleotides, the CDR3 is TGCAGCGTCGCCACCGGGACCGGGGAGCTGTTTTTT. This codes for CSVATGTGELFF.

The rearrangement links TRBV20-1 to TRBJ1-1; D perhaps matches TRBD1 (5 bases). Germline V CDR1 and CDR2: DFQATT, SNEGSKA (reference sequence). The CDR3 is 14 residues long. The V end lost 6 bases, the J end lost 1 base, and 15 bases lay between the germline ends. The CDR3 here is CSAQRGAGNTEAFF. The CDR3 nucleotides are TGCAGTGCCCAGAGAGGGGCTGGGAACACTGAAGCTTTCTTT.

The rearrangement links TRBV29-1 to TRBJ2-5; maybe TRBD2 (6 bases). This CDR3 comprises 13 residues. Germline lookup yields CDR1 SQVTM and CDR2 ANQGSEA. Trimming pared 5 bases from V and 2 bases from J, leaving 12 bases between. CDR3 bases: TGCAGCGTTCCGACTAGTATTCAAGAGACCCAGTACTTC. Translating gives CSVPTSIQETQYF.

This clonotype was seen more than once but under ten times. The chain employs TRBV12-3 or TRBV12-4 and TRBJ2-2, with a weak D call TRBD2 (7 bases). The CDR3 runs 15 residues. The V end was cut by 9 bases, the J end by 2 bases, with 16 bases between. For the CDR3, the DNA is TGTGCCAGTTCGGCCGGGGGGCAAAACACCGGGGAGCTGTTTTTT. Translating gives CASSAGGQNTGELFF.

The chain combines TRBV20-1 with TRBJ2-1, with 8 bases identical to TRBD1. CDR1 is DFQATT and CDR2 is SNEGSKA in the germline V gene (reference sequence). The CDR3 contains 15 residues. Trimming took 0 bases from V and 4 from J; bases not matched to a gene: 5. The CDR3 bases are TGCAGTGCTAGAGAACCACAGGGGGGTTACAATGAGCAGTTCTTC. It encodes CSAREPQGGYNEQFF.

The chain joins TRBV7-9 to TRBJ2-3; D call uncertain. Looked up from germline, CDR1 is SEHNR and CDR2 is FQNEAQ (reference sequence). The CDR3 loop spans 15 amino acids. V shed 2 bases and J shed 2 bases, with 11 bases lying between them. The CDR3 region is CASSLLLTNTDTQYF. As DNA, the CDR3 is TGTGCCAGCAGCTTACTGTTGACGAACACAGATACGCAGTATTTT. The variable domain in full, with the rest retrieved from reference TRBV7-9 and TRBJ2-3, is DTGVSQNPRHKITKRGQNVTFRCDPISEHNRLYWYRQTLGQGPEFLTYFQNEAQLEKSRLLSDRFSAERPKGSFSTLEIQRTEQGDSAMYLCASSLLLTNTDTQYFGPGTRLTVL.

The DNA of the CDR3 is TGCAGTGCCCCATCCGGGGCTGGGGCCAACGTCCTGACTTTC. Its translation: CSAPSGAGANVLTF. The chain carries TRBV20-1 and TRBJ2-6; tentatively, D is TRBD2 (5 bases). The CDR3 runs to 14 residues. The germline CDR1 and CDR2 sequences are DFQATT and SNEGSKA (reference sequence). Trimming left V 6 bases short and J 2 bases short, with 11 bases between.

In this sample, this clonotype turned up many times. The germline gene is not matched at one end of the junction; a read error may be the cause. The chain combines TRBV4-1 with TRBJ2-5; TRBD2 matches at 15 bases. In germline, CDR1 is MGHRA, CDR2 YSYEKL. The CDR3 runs 16 residues. The CDR3 region has the DNA TGTGCCAGCAGCCAAGGACTAGCGGGGGGGAGAGAGACCCAGTACTTC. It translates to CASSQGLAGGRETQYF.

The V call is TRBV11-3, the J call TRBJ2-7; 7 bases fit TRBD2. Germline CDR1 is SGHNT and CDR2 is YENEEA. The CDR3 consists of 14 residues. V trimming: 5 bases; J trimming: 1 base; junction bases outside the gene matches: 5. CDR3 nucleotide sequence: TGTGCCAGCAGCCCGGTGCGGGGGTCCTACGAGCAGTACTTC. Translation gives CASSPVRGSYEQYF.

The chain couples TRBV11-2 to TRBJ2-5; D may be TRBD1 or TRBD2 (5 bases each). The germline V gene has CDR1 SGHAT and CDR2 FQNNGV. Trimming cost V 0 bases and J 9 bases, with 14 bases left between them. The CDR3 totals 14 residues. The CDR3 DNA is TGTGCCAGCAGCTTAGACCCCCGCTTGGGGGCCCAGTACTTC. It translates to CASSLDPRLGAQYF.